This T cell receptor beta chain was profiled in a study of cytotoxic CD8 clonotypes in ibrutinib-treated CLL. Across the whole study: Among the samples, the mean was about 260,000 productive templates and 94,082 productive rearrangements.

CDR1 LNHDA and CDR2 SQIVND come from the germline V gene (reference sequence). V was cut by 5 bases and J by 2 bases, with 11 bases left in between. This CDR3 contains 14 residues. Depths of 1 in 200,000 to 1 in 1 million T cells were the sequencing target. This table comes from immunoSEQ multiplex PCR, and its TCRdb copy is limited to in-frame clones, with some not included. Of 150,000 to 200,000 clones listed, 81% are singletons. J is TRBJ2-3 and V is TRBV19; either TRBD1 or TRBD2 may fit D (5 bases each). The origin of this receptor is a human donor with chronic lymphocytic leukemia. Sequencing was performed on PBMCs, taken after 12 months of ibrutinib treatment. This CDR3 is CASSVGRYTDTQYF. The CDR3 DNA follows: TGTGCCAGTAGTGTGGGACGGTACACAGATACGCAGTATTTT.